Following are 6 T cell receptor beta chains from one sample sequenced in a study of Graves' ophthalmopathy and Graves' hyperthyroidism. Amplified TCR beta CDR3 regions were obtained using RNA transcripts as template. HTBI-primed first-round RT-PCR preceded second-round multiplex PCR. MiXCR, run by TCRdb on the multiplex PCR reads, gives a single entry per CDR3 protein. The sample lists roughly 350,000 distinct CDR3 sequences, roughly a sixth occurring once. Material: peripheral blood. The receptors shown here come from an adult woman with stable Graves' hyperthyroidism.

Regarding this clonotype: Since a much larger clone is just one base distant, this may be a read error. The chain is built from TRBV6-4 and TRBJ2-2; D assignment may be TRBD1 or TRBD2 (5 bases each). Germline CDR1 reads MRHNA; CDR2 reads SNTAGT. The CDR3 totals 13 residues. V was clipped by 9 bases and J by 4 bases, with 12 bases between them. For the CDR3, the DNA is TGTGCCAGTATCGAGGGACCCACCGGGGAGCTGTTTTTT. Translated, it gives CASIEGPTGELFF.

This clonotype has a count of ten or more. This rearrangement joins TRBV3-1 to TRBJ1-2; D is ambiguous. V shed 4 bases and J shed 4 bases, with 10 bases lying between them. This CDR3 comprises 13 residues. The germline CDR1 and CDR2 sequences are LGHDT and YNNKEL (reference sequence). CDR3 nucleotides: TGTGCCAGCAGCCGGGCGGCGACCTATGGCTACACCTTC. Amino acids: CASSRAATYGYTF.

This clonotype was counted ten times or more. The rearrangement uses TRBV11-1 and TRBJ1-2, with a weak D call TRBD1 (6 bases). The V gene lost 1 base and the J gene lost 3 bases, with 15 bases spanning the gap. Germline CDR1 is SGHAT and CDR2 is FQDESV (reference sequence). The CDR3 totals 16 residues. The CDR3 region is CASSLGGQGFDYGYTF. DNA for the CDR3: TGTGCCAGCAGCTTAGGGGGTCAGGGGTTCGACTATGGCTACACCTTC.

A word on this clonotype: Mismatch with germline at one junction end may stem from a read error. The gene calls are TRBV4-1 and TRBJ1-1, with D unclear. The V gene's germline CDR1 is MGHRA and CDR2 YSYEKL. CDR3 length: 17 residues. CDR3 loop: CAGSQDRNPVGSTEAFF. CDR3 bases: TGCGCCGGCAGCCAAGATCGGAACCCGGTAGGCAGCACTGAAGCTTTCTTT.

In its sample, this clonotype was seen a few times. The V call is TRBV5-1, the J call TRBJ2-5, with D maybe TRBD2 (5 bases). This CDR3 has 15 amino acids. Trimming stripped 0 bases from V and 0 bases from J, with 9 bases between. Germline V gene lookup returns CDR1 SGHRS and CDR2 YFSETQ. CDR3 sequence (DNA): TGCGCCAGCAGCTTGGTCCCGGGAAACCAAGAGACCCAGTACTTC. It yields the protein CASSLVPGNQETQYF. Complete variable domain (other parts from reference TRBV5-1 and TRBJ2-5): KAGVTQTPRYLIKTRGQQVTLSCSPISGHRSVSWYQQTPGQGLQFLFEYFSETQRNKGNFPGRFSGRQFSNSRSEMNVSTLELGDSALYLCASSLVPGNQETQYFGPGTRLLVL.

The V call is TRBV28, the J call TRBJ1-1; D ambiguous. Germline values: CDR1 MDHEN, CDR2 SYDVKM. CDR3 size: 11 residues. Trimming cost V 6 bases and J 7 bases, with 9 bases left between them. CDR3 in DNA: TGTGCCAGCAGCCGCACTCTTGAAGCTTTCTTT. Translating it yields CASSRTLEAFF.